The TCR beta chain described here comes from a study of radiotherapy plus CTLA-4 blockade in lung cancer. General observations from the study: Dynamics of early blood T cell clones, together with interferon-beta, were reportedly the best predictors of response. The study found tumor-derived TCR clones expanded in blood after radiotherapy plus ipilimumab.

This CDR3 is built from 14 residues. In germline, CDR1 is SGHDT, CDR2 YYEEEE. The ends lost 4 bases at V and 4 bases at J; junction bases unmatched: 3. This clone was seen a handful of times. The antigen is unknown. Produced via immunoSEQ multiplex PCR; TCRdb's table is partial and in-frame only. This table has more than 95,000 clones, 60% to 75% appearing once. The chain combines TRBV5-6 with TRBJ1-5; 9 bases are a match to TRBD1. The specimen comprised peripheral blood, sampled from a patient treated with radiotherapy plus ipilimumab. The receptor's source is a human donor with non-small cell lung cancer who had a partial response to radiotherapy plus ipilimumab. Some clones in this sample may be carry-over from other donors' samples. The CDR3 DNA follows: TGTGCCAGCAGCCTCGACAGGGGGAATCAGCCCCAGCATTTT. It encodes CASSLDRGNQPQHF.